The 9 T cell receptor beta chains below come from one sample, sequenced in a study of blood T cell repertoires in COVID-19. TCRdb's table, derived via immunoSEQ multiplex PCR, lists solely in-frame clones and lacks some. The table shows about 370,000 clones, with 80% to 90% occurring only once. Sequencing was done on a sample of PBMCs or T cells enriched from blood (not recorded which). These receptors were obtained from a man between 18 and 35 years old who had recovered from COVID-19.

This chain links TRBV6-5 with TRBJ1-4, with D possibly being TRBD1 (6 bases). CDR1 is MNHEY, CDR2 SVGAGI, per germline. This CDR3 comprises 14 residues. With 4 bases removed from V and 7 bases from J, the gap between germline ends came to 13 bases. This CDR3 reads CASSLQGFAEKLFF. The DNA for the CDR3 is TGTGCCAGCAGTTTACAGGGATTTGCTGAAAAACTGTTTTTT.

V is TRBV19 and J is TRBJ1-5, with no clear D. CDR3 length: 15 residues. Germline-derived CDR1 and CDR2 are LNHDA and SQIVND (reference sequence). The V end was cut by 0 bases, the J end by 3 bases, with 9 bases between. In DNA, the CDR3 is TGTGCCAGTAGTATAGATGCACAGTACAATCAGCCCCAGCATTTT. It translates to CASSIDAQYNQPQHF.

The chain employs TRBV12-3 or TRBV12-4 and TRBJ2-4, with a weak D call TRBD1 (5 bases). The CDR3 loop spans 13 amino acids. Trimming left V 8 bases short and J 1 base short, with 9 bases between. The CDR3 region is CASGKGAKNIQYF. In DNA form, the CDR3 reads TGTGCCAGCGGTAAGGGGGCCAAAAACATTCAGTACTTC.

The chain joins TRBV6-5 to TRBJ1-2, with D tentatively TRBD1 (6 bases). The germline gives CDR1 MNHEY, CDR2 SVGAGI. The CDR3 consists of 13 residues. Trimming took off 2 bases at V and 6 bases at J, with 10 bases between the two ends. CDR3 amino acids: CASSYGQHNGYTF. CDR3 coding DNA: TGTGCCAGCAGTTACGGACAGCACAATGGCTACACCTTC.

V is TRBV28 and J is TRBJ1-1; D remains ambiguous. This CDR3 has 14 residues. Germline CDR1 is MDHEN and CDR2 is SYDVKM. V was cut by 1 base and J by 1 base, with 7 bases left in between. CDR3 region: CASSLFPRNTEAFF. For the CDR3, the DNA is TGTGCCAGCAGTTTATTCCCCAGGAACACTGAAGCTTTCTTT.

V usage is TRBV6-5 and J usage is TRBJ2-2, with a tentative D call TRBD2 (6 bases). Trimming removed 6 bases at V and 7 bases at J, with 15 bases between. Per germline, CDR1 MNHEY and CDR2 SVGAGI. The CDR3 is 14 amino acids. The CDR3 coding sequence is TGTGCCAGCAGGTCCGGGACTTTTGACGGGGAGCTGTTTTTT. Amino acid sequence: CASRSGTFDGELFF.

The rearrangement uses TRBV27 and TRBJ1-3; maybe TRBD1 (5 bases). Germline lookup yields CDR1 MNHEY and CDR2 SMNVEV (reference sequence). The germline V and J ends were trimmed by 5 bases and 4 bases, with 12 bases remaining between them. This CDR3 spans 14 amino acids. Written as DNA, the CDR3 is TGTGCCAGCAGTCGGGGCGGGGGAGGAAACACCATATATTTT. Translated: CASSRGGGGNTIYF.

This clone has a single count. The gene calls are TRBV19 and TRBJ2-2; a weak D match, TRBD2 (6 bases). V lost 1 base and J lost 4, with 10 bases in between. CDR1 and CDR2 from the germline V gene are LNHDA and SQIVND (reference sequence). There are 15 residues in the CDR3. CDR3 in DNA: TGTGCCAGTAGTATAGGACTAGTGGGCACCGGGGAGCTGTTTTTT. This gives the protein CASSIGLVGTGELFF.

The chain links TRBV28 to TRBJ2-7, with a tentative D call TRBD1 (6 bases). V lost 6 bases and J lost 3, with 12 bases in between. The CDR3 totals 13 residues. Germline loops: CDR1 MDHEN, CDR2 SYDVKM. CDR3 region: CASSQDRIYEQYF. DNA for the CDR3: TGTGCCAGCAGCCAAGACAGGATCTACGAGCAGTACTTC.